Listed below are T cell receptor beta chains from one sample, sequenced in a study of metastatic and nonmetastatic thyroid tumors. TCRdb re-clonotyped the PCR reads via MiXCR. The sample shows about 40,000 clones, approximately 10% of them seen only once. The sample comprised blood. The source of these receptors is a female donor with papillary thyroid cancer or a benign thyroid nodule (not recorded which). Some clones in this sample may be carry-over from other donors' samples. CDR3s include the opening cysteine and the closing phenylalanine or tryptophan. The D gene is left open where the match is weak. Rows may omit the clone size; those that give it use once, few, many or a size class.

size: many
D: TRBD2
V: TRBV20-1
J: TRBJ2-1
DNA: TGCAGTGCTAGTGGACCAGCGGGGCGGGAGGACTACAATGAGCAGTTCTTC
CDR3: CSASGPAGREDYNEQFF

size: many
D: -
V: TRBV20-1
J: TRBJ2-3
DNA: TGCAGTGCTAGGAGACTATTATACACAGATACGCAGTATTTT
CDR3: CSARRLLYTDTQYF

size: many
D: -
V: TRBV18
J: TRBJ2-7
DNA: TGTGCCAGCTCACCTTTAGGGACAGCGGGAAACGAGCAGTACTTC
CDR3: CASSPLGTAGNEQYF

size: many
D: TRBD1
V: TRBV2
J: TRBJ1-6
DNA: TGTGCCAGCAGTGTGACGGACAGGCATTCACCCCTCCACTTT
CDR3: CASSVTDRHSPLHF

size: -
D: -
V: TRBV29-1
J: TRBJ2-1
DNA: TGCATCGTTGGGAATAGCGGCAGCGATGAGCAGTTCTTC
CDR3: CIVGNSGSDEQFF

size: -
D: -
V: TRBV6-2/TRBV6-3
J: TRBJ2-7
DNA: TGTGCCAGCAGCTCCCAGAGCTACGAGCAGTACTTC
CDR3: CASSSQSYEQYF

size: many
D: TRBD1
V: TRBV6-1
J: TRBJ2-7
DNA: TGTGCCATCACGGACAGGGTTGGGTACGAGCAGTACTTC
CDR3: CAITDRVGYEQYF

size: many
D: -
V: TRBV28
J: TRBJ1-2
DNA: TGTGCCAGCAGTTTATCGGGAACATATGGCTACACCTTC
CDR3: CASSLSGTYGYTF

size: few
D: TRBD1
V: TRBV6-1
J: TRBJ1-6
DNA: TGTGCCAGCAGTGAACCCGTCAGGGGGCACGGGTCACCCCTCCACTTT
CDR3: CASSEPVRGHGSPLHF

size: many
D: -
V: TRBV29-1
J: TRBJ1-2
DNA: TGCAGCGTTGGTTTGGGTTGGTCGAAACTTAACTATGGCTACACCTTC
CDR3: CSVGLGWSKLNYGYTF

size: many
D: -
V: TRBV27
J: TRBJ1-2
DNA: TGTGCCAGCACTACTCTCGCTCGGAGTAACTATGGCTACACCTTC
CDR3: CASTTLARSNYGYTF

size: many
D: -
V: TRBV6-1
J: TRBJ2-5
DNA: TGTGCCAGCAGTTATCTGGGGGTGGAGACCCAGTACTTC
CDR3: CASSYLGVETQYF

size: many
D: TRBD1
V: TRBV12-3/TRBV12-4
J: TRBJ1-3
DNA: TGTGCCAGCAGACCCGACAGGGGAGGAAACACCATATATTTT
CDR3: CASRPDRGGNTIYF

size: many
D: TRBD2
V: TRBV5-1
J: TRBJ2-5
DNA: TGCGCCAGCAGCTCGGGACTAGCGGGGCCAGAGACCCAGTACTTC
CDR3: CASSSGLAGPETQYF

size: many
D: -
V: TRBV5-1
J: TRBJ2-2
DNA: TGCGCCAGCAGCGAGGACCTGGCGGGCACCGGGGAGCTGTTTTTT
CDR3: CASSEDLAGTGELFF

size: few
D: TRBD2
V: TRBV6-4
J: TRBJ2-3
DNA: TGTGCCAGCAGTGAGGGTAGCGGGAGGTCAGATACGCAGTATTTT
CDR3: CASSEGSGRSDTQYF

size: few
D: -
V: TRBV24-1
J: TRBJ2-2
DNA: TGTGCCACCAGTGGCAGGGGGGCGAACACCGGGGAGCTGTTTTTT
CDR3: CATSGRGANTGELFF

size: many
D: -
V: TRBV7-8
J: TRBJ1-6
DNA: TGTGCCAGCAGCTTCACAGGGCCTAATAATTCACCCCTCCACTTT
CDR3: CASSFTGPNNSPLHF

size: few
D: -
V: TRBV6-1
J: TRBJ1-2
DNA: TGTGCCAGCAGTGAAGGAGGAGGGGGGGCTACTGGCTACACCTTC
CDR3: CASSEGGGGATGYTF

size: many
D: -
V: TRBV25-1
J: TRBJ2-5
DNA: TGTGCCAGCAGTGAATGGGAAGGGGGCCAAGAGACCCAGTACTTC
CDR3: CASSEWEGGQETQYF

size: -
D: -
V: TRBV9
J: TRBJ2-3
DNA: TGTGCCAGCAGCGTAGTTGGCTTTCACGATACGCAGTATTTT
CDR3: CASSVVGFHDTQYF

size: many
D: -
V: TRBV6-2/TRBV6-3
J: TRBJ2-7
DNA: TGTGCCAGCAGTTACACTATCCCCTACGAGCAGTACTTC
CDR3: CASSYTIPYEQYF

size: many
D: TRBD2
V: TRBV20-1
J: TRBJ2-7
DNA: TGCAGTGCTAGAGGGGCTAGCGGGAACTCCTACGAGCAGTACTTC
CDR3: CSARGASGNSYEQYF

size: few
D: TRBD2
V: TRBV9
J: TRBJ2-2
DNA: TGTGCCAGCAGCGTGGCGGGGGGGCGATACACCGGGGAGCTGTTTTTT
CDR3: CASSVAGGRYTGELFF

size: -
D: -
V: TRBV6-1
J: TRBJ2-1
DNA: TGTGCCAGCAGTGATAGGGCTGAGCAGTTCTTC
CDR3: CASSDRAEQFF

size: few
D: TRBD1
V: TRBV27
J: TRBJ1-1
DNA: TGTGCCAGCAGCCGACAGGGCGGGATGAACACTGAAGCTTTCTTT
CDR3: CASSRQGGMNTEAFF

size: -
D: -
V: TRBV7-2
J: TRBJ2-7
DNA: TGTGCCAGCAGCCCCATCTTCTACGAGCAGTACTTC
CDR3: CASSPIFYEQYF

size: once
D: -
V: TRBV11-2
J: TRBJ2-1
DNA: TGTGCCAGCAGCTTAGGGACGGGACCATACAATGAGCAGTTCTTC
CDR3: CASSLGTGPYNEQFF

size: -
D: TRBD2
V: TRBV28
J: TRBJ2-1
DNA: TGTGCCAGCAAGTCTAGCGGGAGTTTCAATGAGCAGTTCTTC
CDR3: CASKSSGSFNEQFF

size: many
D: -
V: TRBV7-9
J: TRBJ2-7
DNA: TGTGCCAGCAGATCACGGGAGTCCCACGAGCAGTACTTC
CDR3: CASRSRESHEQYF

size: few
D: -
V: TRBV20-1
J: TRBJ1-3
DNA: TGCAGTGCTGGGTGGGGGGGTCCACAAGACACCTCTGGAAACACCATATATTTT
CDR3: CSAGWGGPQDTSGNTIYF

size: few
D: -
V: TRBV12-3/TRBV12-4
J: TRBJ1-1
DNA: TGTGCCAGCAGTTTACTCCAGGGCCGGACTGAAGCTTTCTTT
CDR3: CASSLLQGRTEAFF